What follows are 15 T cell receptor beta chains derived from one specimen sequenced in a study of T cells in Graves' hyperthyroidism and ophthalmopathy. What was amplified from RNA transcripts were TCR beta CDR3 regions. The HTBI primer set drove a first-round RT-PCR of the TCR CDR3. TCRdb reprocessed the multiplex PCR reads via MiXCR and lists one record per CDR3 protein. The sample shows 250,000 to 300,000 distinct CDR3 sequences, roughly 15% of them seen only once. The sample was blood. The receptors were sampled from a woman in her fifties or sixties with Graves' hyperthyroidism that later progressed to Graves' ophthalmopathy.

This clonotype appeared many times. Here the CDR3 DNA reads TGCAGTGCTAGAGGTTGGGGACAGGCCGGCGACAATGAGCAGTTCTTC. Amino acids: CSARGWGQAGDNEQFF. The chain carries TRBV20-1 and TRBJ2-1, with TRBD1 matching 8 bases. This CDR3 comprises 16 residues. V shed 1 base and J 5 bases; nucleotides not matched to a gene: 10. Germline values: CDR1 DFQATT, CDR2 SNEGSKA (reference sequence).

This clonotype was observed at least ten times. The chain carries TRBV28 and TRBJ1-1; D not certain. With 6 bases removed from V and 7 bases from J, the gap between germline ends came to 12 bases. The CDR3 is 12 residues long. Germline CDR1 and CDR2: MDHEN and SYDVKM. The CDR3 coding sequence is TGTGCCAGCAGCAGGTTGGGTTATGAAGCTTTCTTT. Its translation is CASSRLGYEAFF.

In this sample, this clonotype turned up many times. This chain joins TRBV27 and TRBJ2-1; D is unresolved. CDR1 is MNHEY, CDR2 SMNVEV, per germline (reference sequence). The ends were cut back, 0 bases at V and 7 bases at J, with 7 bases in the middle. The CDR3 is 13 residues long. Here the CDR3 reads CASSLSSLNEQFF. CDR3 in DNA: TGTGCCAGCAGTTTATCATCCCTGAATGAGCAGTTCTTC.

This clonotype was seen at least ten times. The chain links TRBV5-1 to TRBJ2-3; D call uncertain. Trimming took off 0 bases at V and 4 bases at J, with 9 bases between the two ends. This CDR3 is 14 amino acids long. From germline, CDR1 is SGHRS and CDR2 YFSETQ. This CDR3 is CASSLGGNPDTQYF. CDR3 in DNA: TGCGCCAGCAGCTTGGGAGGTAACCCAGATACGCAGTATTTT.

The rearrangement links TRBV10-2 to TRBJ2-7; TRBD2 agrees at 8 bases. The CDR3 spans 14 residues. Germline values: CDR1 WSHSY, CDR2 SAAADI. The trim removed 6 bases at V and 5 bases at J, leaving 9 bases unmatched. The CDR3 DNA reads TGCGCCAGCAGGACTCGGGGGGGAGAAAACGAGCAGTACTTC. It specifies CASRTRGGENEQYF.

This clonotype was seen ten or more times. The chain joins TRBV6-5 to TRBJ2-5, with D possibly being TRBD1 or TRBD2 (6 bases each). The CDR3 length is 15 residues. Trimming took off 0 bases at V and 1 base at J, with 9 bases between the two ends. Per germline, CDR1 MNHEY and CDR2 SVGAGI. The CDR3 loop is CASSYSGGLQETQYF. Written as DNA, the CDR3 is TGTGCCAGCAGTTACTCGGGGGGCCTCCAAGAGACCCAGTACTTC.

The V and J genes are TRBV20-1 and TRBJ1-5, with 8 positions matching TRBD1. Trimming removed 3 bases from V and 6 bases from J; junction bases left unmatched: 7. CDR1 is DFQATT and CDR2 is SNEGSKA in the germline V gene (reference sequence). The CDR3 runs 14 residues. The CDR3 bases are TGCAGTGCTAGCCCAGGGGGCAAGACTCAGCCCCAGCATTTT. It codes for CSASPGGKTQPQHF.

V usage is TRBV5-1 and J usage is TRBJ2-3, with TRBD1 matching over 7 bases. V was pared by 4 bases and J by 0 bases, with 17 bases of the junction left unmatched. CDR1 is SGHRS and CDR2 is YFSETQ in the germline V gene. The CDR3 is made up of 19 amino acids. CDR3: CASSPSQWTGEFSTDTQYF. The CDR3 DNA reads as TGCGCCAGCAGCCCGTCGCAGTGGACAGGAGAATTTAGCACAGATACGCAGTATTTT.

This clonotype was detected many times. The genes are TRBV5-1 and TRBJ2-3; 9 bases match TRBD1. The CDR3 is made up of 16 amino acids. V trimming: 2 bases; J trimming: 1 base; junction bases outside the gene matches: 5. Germline CDR1 SGHRS, CDR2 YFSETQ. This chain's CDR3 is CASSLRTGEGTDTQYF. The CDR3 nucleotides are TGCGCCAGCAGCTTACGGACAGGGGAGGGCACAGATACGCAGTATTTT.

Many counts were recorded for this clonotype. The V call is TRBV5-1, the J call TRBJ2-7; D might be TRBD1 (6 bases). The CDR3 length is 14 residues. V was trimmed by 2 bases and J by 6 bases, leaving 15 bases between them. The germline V gene encodes CDR1 SGHRS and CDR2 YFSETQ. CDR3 DNA: TGCGCCAGCAGCTTAGGAACGGGACACGTCGAGCAGTACTTC. As protein: CASSLGTGHVEQYF.

This clonotype occurred many times. The chain carries TRBV29-1 and TRBJ1-2; D is perhaps TRBD1 (6 bases). This CDR3 comprises 12 residues. V lost 6 bases to trimming and J lost 4 bases, with 12 bases between them. Germline V gene sequence: CDR1 SQVTM, CDR2 ANQGSEA. The CDR3 protein is CSVLTGFYGYTF. The CDR3 DNA is TGCAGCGTCCTGACAGGATTCTATGGCTACACCTTC.

This clonotype was detected ten times or more. This chain connects TRBV18 to TRBJ2-7; TRBD2 aligns across 9 bases. CDR1 is KGHSH and CDR2 is LQKENI in the germline V gene. The J segment lost 4 bases and the V segment lost 4 bases, leaving 8 bases of the junction unmatched. CDR3 length: 15 residues. The CDR3 is CASSLIAGVYYEQYF. CDR3 bases: TGTGCCAGCTCACTAATAGCGGGAGTGTATTACGAGCAGTACTTC.

The V call is TRBV20-1, the J call TRBJ1-5; possible D gene TRBD1, 6 bases. Trimming shortened V by 2 bases and J by 7 bases, and 21 bases separated the two germline ends. This CDR3 contains 16 residues. Per germline, CDR1 DFQATT and CDR2 SNEGSKA (reference sequence). Here the CDR3 reads CSARPISGGAGQPQHF. CDR3 coding DNA: TGCAGTGCTAGACCTATCTCGGGGGGGGCGGGACAGCCCCAGCATTTT.

This clonotype was counted many times. This chain links TRBV7-9 with TRBJ2-3; D possibly matches TRBD1 or TRBD2 (6 bases each). The CDR3 sequence is 15 residues long. With 3 bases removed from V and 3 bases from J, the gap between germline ends came to 13 bases. Germline loops: CDR1 SEHNR, CDR2 FQNEAQ (reference sequence). This CDR3 is CASSFWGAGTDTQYF. CDR3 sequence (DNA): TGTGCCAGCAGCTTCTGGGGGGCGGGGACAGATACGCAGTATTTT.

This clonotype was counted at least ten times. The genes are TRBV28 and TRBJ2-7; a weak D match, TRBD2 (5 bases). The V end was cut by 2 bases, the J end by 1 base, with 12 bases between. This CDR3 region has 15 residues. The germline V gene encodes CDR1 MDHEN and CDR2 SYDVKM. CDR3 nucleotide sequence: TGTGCCAGCAGTTTACCCGGGGTAAGGTCCTACGAGCAGTACTTC. This encodes CASSLPGVRSYEQYF.